One and the same sample provided the 22 T cell receptor beta chains below, sequenced in a study of T cells in Graves' hyperthyroidism and ophthalmopathy. TCR beta CDR3 regions were amplified from RNA. The HTBI primer set drove a first-round RT-PCR of the TCR CDR3. TCRdb re-derived calls from the multiplex PCR reads in MiXCR, one entry per CDR3 protein. The table includes approximately 200,000 distinct CDR3 sequences, about a sixth detected once. Sequenced sample: blood. These receptors originate from a man in his forties or fifties with Graves' hyperthyroidism.

This clonotype was picked up many times. The chain couples TRBV20-1 to TRBJ1-5; 8 bases match TRBD1. There are 19 residues in the CDR3. Germline-derived CDR1 and CDR2 are DFQATT and SNEGSKA (reference sequence). The ends lost 2 bases at V and 2 bases at J; junction bases unmatched: 17. The CDR3 reads CSARPPQGAGLRGNQPQHF. Here the CDR3 DNA reads TGCAGTGCTAGACCTCCCCAGGGGGCGGGTCTGCGTGGCAATCAGCCCCAGCATTTT.

CDR3 residues: CASSYSSGGANTEAFF. For the CDR3, the DNA is TGTGCCAGCAGTTACTCCTCTGGCGGTGCGAACACTGAAGCTTTCTTT. V usage is TRBV6-2 or TRBV6-3 and J usage is TRBJ1-1; D ambiguous. This CDR3 is built from 16 residues. The ends were cut back, 0 bases at V and 1 base at J, with 12 bases in the middle. Germline V gene sequence: CDR1 MNHEY, CDR2 SVGEGT.

This clonotype appeared many times. The rearrangement links TRBV28 to TRBJ1-2; 7 positions match TRBD1. With 7 bases clipped from V and 7 bases from J, the junction kept 12 bases outside the gene matches. This CDR3 contains 14 residues. Per the germline V gene, CDR1 is MDHEN and CDR2 is SYDVKM. The CDR3 sequence: CASTSGGGQGGYTF. The CDR3 DNA is TGTGCCAGCACTTCAGGGGGGGGGCAAGGTGGCTACACCTTC.

Many counts were recorded for this clonotype. The chain combines TRBV7-6 with TRBJ1-4, with a possible D match to TRBD1 (6 bases). V gave up 4 bases and J gave up 3 bases, with 9 bases separating them. Germline V gene sequence: CDR1 SGHVS, CDR2 FNYEAQ. The CDR3 loop spans 14 amino acids. CDR3 sequence reads: CASSSGAANEKLFF. In DNA form, the CDR3 reads TGTGCCAGCAGCTCAGGGGCGGCTAATGAAAAACTGTTTTTT.

This clonotype was observed at least ten times. The chain carries TRBV28 and TRBJ2-7; 8 bases are shared with TRBD1. Germline values: CDR1 MDHEN, CDR2 SYDVKM. This CDR3 has 16 amino acids. V trimming: 2 bases; J trimming: 2 bases; junction bases outside the gene matches: 8. The CDR3 sequence: CASSLRGLQGAYEQYF. CDR3 DNA sequence: TGTGCCAGCAGTTTAAGGGGGTTACAGGGGGCCTACGAGCAGTACTTC.

This clonotype was counted once. This sequence joins TRBV7-2 and TRBJ1-1, with D unclear. Germline V CDR1 and CDR2: SGHTA, FQGNSA. The V end was cut by 3 bases, the J end by 3 bases, with 11 bases between. CDR3 size: 14 residues. In nucleotides, the CDR3 is TGTGCCAGCAGCTTTGGTGAAGCGGACACTGAAGCTTTCTTT. Translation: CASSFGEADTEAFF. The whole variable domain, filled in from reference TRBV7-2 and TRBJ1-1, reads GAGVSQSPSNKVTEKGKDVELRCDPISGHTALYWYRQSLGQGLEFLIYFQGNSAPDKSGLPSDRFSAERTGGSVSTLTIQRTQQEDSAVYLCASSFGEADTEAFFGQGTRLTVV.

This clonotype was detected a few times. The V gene is TRBV28, the J gene TRBJ1-5, with a possible D match to TRBD1 (5 bases). CDR3 size: 13 residues. Trimming removed 6 bases from V and 10 bases from J, with 16 bases in between. Germline CDR1 reads MDHEN; CDR2 reads SYDVKM. The DNA of the CDR3 is TGTGCCAGCAGCCCAGGGAGTAGTCTTCCCCAGCATTTT. It translates to CASSPGSSLPQHF.

V gene TRBV6-2 or TRBV6-3 combines with J gene TRBJ2-1; no reliable D call. Germline V CDR1 and CDR2: MNHEY, SVGEGT. V was clipped by 7 bases and J by 10 bases, with 29 bases between them. The CDR3 spans 17 residues. The CDR3 region is CASTHPNTWIGSREQFF. CDR3 in DNA: TGTGCCAGCACCCACCCGAATACCTGGATCGGATCCCGGGAGCAGTTCTTC.

This clonotype was found many times. This chain connects TRBV28 to TRBJ2-7; D possibly matches TRBD1 or TRBD2 (7 bases each). Trimming took 6 bases from V and 4 from J, leaving 16 bases between them. Germline loops: CDR1 MDHEN, CDR2 SYDVKM. The CDR3 is 14 residues long. DNA for the CDR3: TGTGCCAGCAGCCTGGGGGGGACAGCATACGAGCAGTACTTC. Encoded protein: CASSLGGTAYEQYF.

This clonotype has ten or more counts. The chain combines TRBV5-6 with TRBJ2-7; D is unclear. Germline V gene sequence: CDR1 SGHDT, CDR2 YYEEEE. V was trimmed by 3 bases and J by 0 bases, leaving 16 bases between them. This CDR3 has 16 amino acids. The CDR3 DNA sequence: TGTGCCAGCAGCTACCCTCGCGGACCCACCTCCTACGAGCAGTACTTC. Amino acid sequence: CASSYPRGPTSYEQYF.

To note about this clonotype: It may be a read error: a sequence one base away is much more abundant. The J gene is TRBJ2-3, the V gene TRBV2; the D is unclear. In germline, CDR1 is SNHLY, CDR2 FYNNEI. The CDR3 is made up of 13 amino acids. V was shortened by 6 bases and J by 2 bases, with 9 bases between the two germline ends. CDR3 sequence (DNA): TGTGCCAGCAGGGCAGAAATCACAGATACGCAGTATTTT. Protein sequence: CASRAEITDTQYF.

This rearrangement joins TRBV4-1 to TRBJ2-1, with 8 bases fitting TRBD1. The CDR3 contains 16 residues. Germline lookup yields CDR1 MGHRA and CDR2 YSYEKL. The J segment lost 4 bases and the V segment lost 3 bases, leaving 8 bases of the junction unmatched. CDR3: CASSHTTGELYNEQFF. CDR3 in DNA: TGCGCCAGCAGCCATACGACAGGGGAATTATACAATGAGCAGTTCTTC.

This clonotype was detected ten times or more. This chain links TRBV18 with TRBJ2-1; 8 positions match TRBD2. The V and J ends lost 2 bases and 7 bases, in that order; junction bases with no gene match: 7. Germline CDR1 KGHSH, CDR2 LQKENI. CDR3 size: 15 residues. Written as DNA, the CDR3 is TGTGCCAGCTCACCAGCCCTAGCGGGTGTGAATGAGCAGTTCTTC. Amino acids: CASSPALAGVNEQFF.

This chain links TRBV28 with TRBJ1-2, with 10 bases matching TRBD1. Germline V gives CDR1 MDHEN, CDR2 SYDVKM. V lost 4 bases to trimming and J lost 5 bases; unmatched junction nucleotides: 1. The CDR3 is made up of 13 amino acids. Written as DNA, the CDR3 is TGTGCCAGCAGTTGGACAGGGGGGTATGGCTACACCTTC. Translated: CASSWTGGYGYTF.

The sample holds many counts of this clonotype. The V gene is TRBV2, the J gene TRBJ1-5, with D uncertain. Germline V gene data show CDR1 as SNHLY and CDR2 as FYNNEI. The CDR3 has 15 amino acids. V was shortened by 4 bases and J by 0 bases, with 10 bases between the two germline ends. The CDR3 DNA follows: TGTGCCAGCAGTGCCGGCCGCAATAGCAATCAGCCCCAGCATTTT. It is translated as CASSAGRNSNQPQHF.

Points on this clonotype: Just one base apart from a much larger clone, this may be a read error. The chain employs TRBV7-9 and TRBJ2-6; D not certain. The CDR3 length is 13 residues. CDR1 SEHNR and CDR2 FQNEAQ come from the germline V gene (reference sequence). Written as DNA, the CDR3 is TGTGCCGGGATGGGGTATGGGGTCAACGTCCTGACTTTC. This encodes CAGMGYGVNVLTF.

This clonotype appeared many times. The chain recombines TRBV6-2 or TRBV6-3 with TRBJ1-2; TRBD1 matches at 8 bases. The CDR3 runs to 18 residues. Germline V gene sequence: CDR1 MNHEY, CDR2 SVGEGT. V trimming: 3 bases; J trimming: 3 bases; junction bases outside the gene matches: 15. The DNA of the CDR3 is TGTGCCAGCAGTTATATTCTCTTTCGATCAGGGGGCGACTATGGCTACACCTTC. This sequence encodes CASSYILFRSGGDYGYTF.

Ten or more counts support this clonotype. The CDR3 DNA reads TGTGCCAGCATAGGTGGGCTTGGGGGGTACGAGCAGTACTTC. The encoded protein is CASIGGLGGYEQYF. The V gene is TRBV28, the J gene TRBJ2-7; weak D call: TRBD2 (6 bases). The CDR3 totals 14 residues. Trimming shortened V by 7 bases and J by 4 bases, and 17 bases separated the two germline ends. Germline CDR1 MDHEN, CDR2 SYDVKM.

This clonotype was detected a few times. The chain's CDR3 is CASSLAQRGARKTEAFF. CDR3 nucleotide sequence: TGTGCCAGCAGTTTGGCCCAGAGGGGGGCGAGAAAAACTGAAGCTTTCTTT. The V and J genes are TRBV27 and TRBJ1-1, with D maybe TRBD1 (6 bases). Germline V gene lookup returns CDR1 MNHEY and CDR2 SMNVEV (reference sequence). The CDR3 is made up of 17 amino acids. The ends were cut back, 3 bases at V and 5 bases at J, with 22 bases in the middle.

There are many counts of this clonotype. The chain couples TRBV20-1 to TRBJ1-3; TRBD1 aligns across 7 bases. The V gene's germline CDR1 is DFQATT and CDR2 SNEGSKA (reference sequence). After removal of 3 bases from V and 1 base from J, the junction contained 6 bases not matched to a gene. The CDR3 consists of 15 residues. This CDR3 reads CSARDRTLSGNTIYF. CDR3 bases: TGCAGTGCTAGGGACAGGACTTTATCTGGAAACACCATATATTTT.

This clonotype came up many times. The chain couples TRBV7-2 to TRBJ1-1; D is ambiguous. The germline gives CDR1 SGHTA, CDR2 FQGNSA. The CDR3 totals 13 residues. Trimming took 1 base from V and 6 from J, leaving 9 bases between them. The CDR3 region is CASSLEQSAEAFF. As DNA, the CDR3 is TGTGCCAGCAGCTTAGAGCAGTCGGCTGAAGCTTTCTTT.

This clonotype was seen a handful of times. The chain recombines TRBV19 with TRBJ1-2; tentatively, D is TRBD1 (6 bases). The CDR3 length is 13 residues. Trimming took off 4 bases at V and 6 bases at J, with 12 bases between the two ends. Germline CDR1 and CDR2: LNHDA and SQIVND (reference sequence). The CDR3 DNA sequence: TGTGCCAGTAGTAACACGGGGGGCGATGGCTACACCTTC. Protein: CASSNTGGDGYTF.